These 3 T cell receptor beta chains came from one sample sequenced in a study of T-cell reconstitution after alpha-beta-depleted transplantation in children. This sample's TCRbeta library carried unique molecular identifier barcodes. TCRdb fed the PCR reads into MiXCR, producing one record per CDR3 protein. The sample contains about 300,000 distinct CDR3 sequences, roughly a tenth of which appear only once. The sample in question was PBMCs, obtained before TCRalphabeta/CD19-depleted stem cell transplant. Receptors were obtained from a boy in the first two years of life with acute myeloid leukemia, due to receive a stem cell transplant.

This clonotype was seen repeatedly, ten times or more. The V and J genes are TRBV5-1 and TRBJ2-7; D unclear. V lost 3 bases and J 5 bases, leaving 9 bases between the germline ends. Germline V lookup: CDR1 SGHRS, CDR2 YFSETQ. The CDR3 sequence is 12 residues long. This chain's CDR3 is CASSSQVDEQYF. The CDR3 DNA sequence: TGCGCCAGCAGCTCCCAGGTAGACGAGCAGTACTTC.

This clonotype was counted at least ten times. This rearrangement joins TRBV29-1 to TRBJ2-2, with D possibly TRBD1 on 5 matching bases. CDR1 and CDR2 (germline): SQVTM, ANQGSEA. CDR3 size: 15 residues. V lost 5 bases to trimming and J lost 3 bases, with 16 bases between them. CDR3 in amino acids: CSVHLSPRDTGELFF. CDR3 in DNA: TGCAGCGTTCATTTAAGCCCCAGGGACACCGGGGAGCTGTTTTTT.

In its sample, this clonotype was seen a few times. The chain carries TRBV20-1 and TRBJ2-5; no firm D call. The germline gives CDR1 DFQATT, CDR2 SNEGSKA (reference sequence). Trimming pared 4 bases from V and 1 base from J, leaving 7 bases between. This CDR3 is built from 12 residues. CDR3 nucleotides: TGCAGTGCTACCCGGGCCCAAGAGACCCAGTACTTC. Translation: CSATRAQETQYF.